This is a list of T cell receptor beta chains from one sample in a study of blood T cell repertoires in COVID-19. Assay: immunoSEQ multiplex PCR; the TCRdb copy retains only in-frame clones and omits some. The data hold about 110,000 clones, with 88% observed a single time. Sequenced input: peripheral blood. The source is a woman aged 45-60 years with acute or convalescent COVID-19. The CDR3 runs from the conserved cysteine through the conserved F or W. A D gene is named only where the DNA matches it firmly. Clone size is not always given. Where it is, it says once, few, many or a class for expanded clones.

>15|few|TRBJ2-1|.|TRBV18
CASSPRLGEYNEQFF
TGTGCCAGCTCACCACGCCTCGGGGAATACAATGAGCAGTTCTTC
>15|.|TRBJ2-2|.|TRBV5-4
CASSLSGTKAGELFF
TGTGCCAGCAGCCTGAGCGGAACTAAGGCCGGGGAGCTGTTTTTT
>14|.|TRBJ1-1|.|TRBV6-5
CASSLEPMNTEAFF
TGTGCCAGCAGTTTAGAACCGATGAACACTGAAGCTTTCTTT
>15|.|TRBJ1-5|.|TRBV5-6
CASSPSPVSNQPQHF
TGTGCCAGCAGCCCTAGCCCGGTTAGCAATCAGCCCCAGCATTTT
>19|.|TRBJ2-1|TRBD2|TRBV19
CASSIGATGLAGGSDEQFF
TGTGCCAGTAGTATAGGAGCTACGGGACTAGCGGGAGGTTCTGATGAGCAGTTCTTC
>15|.|TRBJ2-2|.|TRBV25-1
CASSESTPRTGELFF
TGTGCCAGCAGTGAAAGTACCCCGAGAACCGGGGAGCTGTTTTTT
>14|.|TRBJ1-5|.|TRBV7-2
CASSVRASNQPQHF
TGTGCCAGCAGCGTCAGGGCTAGCAATCAGCCCCAGCATTTT
>15|.|TRBJ1-6|TRBD1|TRBV5-1
CASSLRTGTNSPLHF
TGCGCCAGCAGCTTGAGGACAGGGACTAATTCACCCCTCCACTTT
>14|many|TRBJ1-4|TRBD1|TRBV7-9
CASSPTGVNEKLFF
TGTGCCAGCAGCCCTACAGGGGTTAATGAAAAACTGTTTTTT
>15|.|TRBJ2-2|.|TRBV6-4
CASSATGWPTGELFF
TGTGCCAGCAGTGCGACAGGTTGGCCCACCGGGGAGCTGTTTTTT
>12|.|TRBJ2-2|.|TRBV10-1
CASGGGPGELFF
TGCGCCAGCGGGGGGGGCCCCGGGGAGCTGTTTTTT
>13|once|TRBJ1-4|.|TRBV12-3/TRBV12-4
CASSSRGNEKLFF
TGTGCCAGCAGTTCCAGGGGAAATGAAAAACTGTTTTTT
>13|.|TRBJ2-2|.|TRBV19
CASSLRRTGELFF
TGTGCCAGTAGCCTTCGCAGGACCGGGGAGCTGTTTTTT
>15|.|TRBJ1-6|.|TRBV7-6
CASSSQMGGNSPLHF
TGTGCCAGCAGCTCCCAGATGGGCGGGAATTCACCCCTCCACTTT
>18|.|TRBJ2-3|TRBD2|TRBV13
CASSAGLAGGRKADTQYF
TGTGCCAGCAGCGCCGGACTAGCGGGAGGGCGTAAAGCAGATACGCAGTATTTT
>16|once|TRBJ1-3|TRBD1|TRBV19
CASSMGQGASGNTIYF
TGTGCCAGTAGTATGGGACAGGGGGCTTCGGGAAACACCATATATTTT
>14|.|TRBJ2-7|TRBD1|TRBV7-7
CASSLTRDSSEQYF
TGTGCCAGCAGCCTGACCCGGGACAGTTCCGAGCAGTACTTC
>15|.|TRBJ2-7|.|TRBV15
CATSRGPTSSREQYF
TGTGCCACCAGCAGAGGCCCGACTAGTAGCCGCGAGCAGTACTTC
>13|.|TRBJ2-1|.|TRBV29-1
CSATGKAYNEQFF
TGCAGCGCCACAGGGAAGGCCTACAATGAGCAGTTCTTC
>15|.|TRBJ2-1|.|TRBV29-1
CSVERGRGTDNEQFF
TGCAGCGTTGAGAGGGGTCGGGGGACAGACAATGAGCAGTTCTTC
>13|.|TRBJ2-3|.|TRBV5-1
CASSLDNTDTQYF
TGCGCCAGCAGCTTGGACAACACAGATACGCAGTATTTT
>14|.|TRBJ2-3|.|TRBV7-9
CASSQGQASNTQYF
TGTGCCAGCAGCCAAGGACAAGCCTCAAATACGCAGTATTTT
>12|.|TRBJ1-3|.|TRBV14
CASSDGQNTIYF
TGTGCCAGCAGCGACGGACAGAACACCATATATTTT
>13|.|TRBJ2-2|.|TRBV2
CATTSQGMGELFF
TGTGCCACCACAAGCCAGGGCATGGGGGAGCTGTTTTTT
>13|.|TRBJ2-7|.|TRBV5-4
CASSSGLSPEQYF
TGTGCCAGCAGCTCCGGACTCTCCCCCGAGCAGTACTTC
>18|.|TRBJ2-2|TRBD2|TRBV18
CASSPRTTSGSNTGELFF
TGTGCCAGCTCACCACGCACGACTAGCGGTTCGAACACCGGGGAGCTGTTTTTT
>18|.|TRBJ2-7|TRBD2|TRBV7-8
CASSPGLAGRMLGYEQYF
TGTGCCAGCAGCCCGGGACTAGCGGGACGGATGTTAGGCTACGAGCAGTACTTC
>17|.|TRBJ2-7|TRBD1|TRBV24-1
CATSDSFAGQGLYEQYF
TGTGCCACCAGTGATTCCTTCGCGGGACAGGGCCTCTACGAGCAGTACTTC
>13|.|TRBJ1-1|.|TRBV12-3/TRBV12-4
CASSLQVYTEAFF
TGTGCCAGCAGTTTACAGGTTTACACTGAAGCTTTCTTT
>15|.|TRBJ1-3|.|TRBV1
CTSSQRGQSENTIYF
TGCACCAGCAGCCAACGGGGACAGAGCGAAAACACCATATATTTT